Shown below are 30 T cell receptor beta chains from a single sample sequenced in a study of OX40 agonist ivuxolimab in advanced cancers. Only in-frame clones appear in the TCRdb table, and some are missing; sequencing was by immunoSEQ multiplex PCR. The sample yields roughly 37,000 clones, 74% seen once. This specimen consisted of CD4+ or CD8+ T cells sorted from blood, obtained in a trial of the OX40 agonist ivuxolimab. The receptor set was obtained from an adult with an advanced solid tumor such as melanoma, head and neck, liver or kidney cancer.

This sequence joins TRBV27 and TRBJ2-3; possibly TRBD1 or TRBD2 for D (6 bases each). The CDR3 sequence is 15 residues long. Germline assignment: CDR1 MNHEY and CDR2 SMNVEV (reference sequence). Trimming removed 2 bases at V and 0 bases at J, with 9 bases between. For the CDR3, the DNA is TGTGCCAGCAGTTTAAGGGGGACTAGCACAGATACGCAGTATTTT. It yields the protein CASSLRGTSTDTQYF.

The chain is built from TRBV10-2 and TRBJ1-1, with a possible D match to TRBD1 (6 bases). The V end lost 6 bases, the J end lost 4 bases, and 18 bases lay between the germline ends. The CDR3 is 15 amino acids. CDR1 is WSHSY and CDR2 is SAAADI in the germline V gene. CDR3 loop: CASSLPRGAGTEAFF. The CDR3 nucleotides read TGCGCCAGCAGCCTACCACGGGGGGCGGGCACTGAAGCTTTCTTT.

This sequence joins TRBV4-1 and TRBJ1-1; D is perhaps TRBD1 (6 bases). V was shortened by 1 base and J by 3 bases, with 27 bases between the two germline ends. The CDR3 runs 20 residues. From germline, CDR1 is MGHRA and CDR2 YSYEKL. The CDR3 is CASSQVAQGRSWDWDTEAFF. The CDR3 coding sequence is TGCGCCAGCAGCCAAGTGGCCCAGGGGCGAAGTTGGGATTGGGACACTGAAGCTTTCTTT.

V is TRBV6-1 and J is TRBJ1-6; TRBD1 matches 9 bases. The V gene's germline CDR1 is MNHNS and CDR2 SASEGT. This CDR3 contains 14 residues. V dropped 6 bases and J dropped 7; count of bases not matched to a gene: 4. CDR3 DNA sequence: TGTGCCAGCAGGGGGACAGGGTCGAATTCACCCCTCCACTTT. Amino acid sequence: CASRGTGSNSPLHF.

V and J are TRBV11-3 and TRBJ1-1; unclear D gene. Looked up from germline, CDR1 is SGHNT and CDR2 is YENEEA. The CDR3 length is 13 residues. V lost 5 bases to trimming and J lost 1 base, with 8 bases between them. The CDR3 loop reads CASSPHKNTEAFF. CDR3 bases: TGTGCCAGCAGCCCACATAAGAACACTGAAGCTTTCTTT.

The chain uses TRBV6-6 and TRBJ2-3; 8 bases map to TRBD2. The CDR3 loop spans 15 amino acids. V gave up 10 bases and J gave up 4 bases; unmatched junction bases: 13. CDR1 and CDR2 (germline): MNHNY, SVGAGI (reference sequence). DNA of the CDR3: TGTGCCATCGACCGGTCGGGGGGGTGGGCAGATACGCAGTATTTT. Translated: CAIDRSGGWADTQYF.

The chain uses TRBV5-1 and TRBJ1-6; D is perhaps TRBD1 (5 bases). V lost 4 bases and J lost 6, with 17 bases in between. The CDR3 consists of 16 residues. Germline-derived CDR1 and CDR2 are SGHRS and YFSETQ. The CDR3 region has the DNA TGCGCCAGCAGCAGAACGGACATCACCCTTAATTCACCCCTCCACTTT. It translates to CASSRTDITLNSPLHF.

The V and J genes are TRBV9 and TRBJ2-2; the D gene is possibly TRBD2 (5 bases). Germline V gene data show CDR1 as SGDLS and CDR2 as YYNGEE. CDR3 length: 13 amino acids. The ends were cut back, 2 bases at V and 3 bases at J, with 5 bases in the middle. CDR3 DNA: TGTGCCAGCAGCGTCGGGGACACCGGGGAGCTGTTTTTT. Protein: CASSVGDTGELFF.

The genes are TRBV7-6 and TRBJ2-3, with D perhaps matching TRBD1 (5 bases). CDR1 and CDR2 (germline): SGHVS, FNYEAQ. The CDR3 has 17 amino acids. Trimming removed 1 base from V and 0 bases from J, with 14 bases in between. The CDR3 DNA reads as TGTGCCAGCAGCTTAGAAGGGGCGCATTTTAGCACAGATACGCAGTATTTT. Its translation is CASSLEGAHFSTDTQYF.

CDR3: CASSWTGVTGELFF. CDR3 DNA: TGTGCCAGCAGCTGGACAGGGGTCACCGGGGAGCTGTTTTTT. The chain joins TRBV7-3 to TRBJ2-2, with 9 bases lining up with TRBD1. The CDR3 contains 14 residues. Germline V gene lookup returns CDR1 SGHTA and CDR2 FQGTGA. Trimming cost V 4 bases and J 4 bases; bases outside gene matches: 1.

A single count supports this clone. The genes are TRBV11-2 and TRBJ1-1; no reliable D call. Germline values: CDR1 SGHAT, CDR2 FQNNGV. Trimming took 3 bases from V and 7 from J, leaving 12 bases between them. The CDR3 spans 13 residues. This chain's CDR3 is CASSFILGSEAFF. The CDR3 coding sequence is TGTGCCAGCAGCTTTATTTTAGGGAGTGAAGCTTTCTTT.

V gene TRBV6-4 combines with J gene TRBJ1-1; 7 bases line up with TRBD1. The CDR3 has 13 amino acids. Germline CDR1 and CDR2: MRHNA and SNTAGT. With 6 bases clipped from V and 4 bases from J, the junction kept 5 bases outside the gene matches. Written as DNA, the CDR3 is TGTGCCAGCAGCCGAAACAGGGGCACTGAAGCTTTCTTT. Translating gives CASSRNRGTEAFF.

This clone was detected a few times. The chain uses TRBV29-1 and TRBJ1-1, with D perhaps matching TRBD1 (6 bases). This CDR3 has 10 amino acids. Trimming stripped 7 bases from V and 7 bases from J, with 10 bases between. Germline-derived CDR1 and CDR2 are SQVTM and ANQGSEA. This CDR3 is CSGGHGEAFF. The CDR3 DNA sequence: TGCAGCGGGGGGCATGGTGAAGCTTTCTTT.

This rearrangement joins TRBV5-1 to TRBJ2-2, with D possibly matching TRBD2 (5 bases). This CDR3 has 13 amino acids. V was cut by 7 bases and J by 5 bases, with 12 bases left in between. Germline loops: CDR1 SGHRS, CDR2 YFSETQ. The CDR3 loop is CASRLTETGELFF. The CDR3, as DNA: TGCGCCAGCCGACTAACCGAGACCGGGGAGCTGTTTTTT.

This clone was seen once. This chain uses TRBV7-2 with TRBJ2-7; a weak D match, TRBD2 (5 bases). Germline V gene data show CDR1 as SGHTA and CDR2 as FQGNSA. CDR3 length equals 15 residues. V shed 1 base and J shed 3 bases, with 13 bases lying between them. CDR3 sequence (DNA): TGTGCCAGCAGCTTAGTGAGTTTCGGGGTCTACGAGCAGTACGTC. This gives the protein CASSLVSFGVYEQYV.

This clone was seen more than once but under ten times. The gene calls are TRBV15 and TRBJ2-7; D unclear. The CDR3 loop spans 11 amino acids. V was trimmed by 5 bases and J by 4 bases, leaving 6 bases between them. Germline V lookup: CDR1 LNHNV, CDR2 YYDKDF (reference sequence). The CDR3 DNA reads TGTGCCACCAGCTCAGAATACGAGCAGTACTTC. Protein: CATSSEYEQYF.

This chain connects TRBV4-1 to TRBJ2-2; 10 bases align to TRBD2. CDR1 and CDR2 (germline): MGHRA, YSYEKL. This CDR3 has 17 amino acids. Germline trimming cut 1 base from V and 5 bases from J; bases unmatched to any gene: 7. CDR3 DNA sequence: TGCGCCAGCAGCCAAGTTCTAGCGGGGGTTTATACCGGGGAGCTGTTTTTT. Protein: CASSQVLAGVYTGELFF.

V and J are TRBV6-1 and TRBJ1-6, with D possibly TRBD1 on 6 matching bases. Trimming took 2 bases from V and 9 from J, leaving 14 bases between them. This CDR3 has 15 residues. Germline-derived CDR1 and CDR2 are MNHNS and SASEGT. The chain's CDR3 is CASSESATGGSPLHF. The DNA for the CDR3 is TGTGCCAGCAGTGAAAGCGCGACAGGAGGTTCACCCCTCCACTTT.

This chain connects TRBV6-1 to TRBJ2-7, with D perhaps matching TRBD1 or TRBD2 (5 bases each). V lost 3 bases, J lost 6 bases, and 15 bases lay in between. This CDR3 is 14 amino acids long. Germline CDR1 reads MNHNS; CDR2 reads SASEGT. This chain's CDR3 is CASSEQGTRGEQYV. CDR3 nucleotides: TGTGCCAGCAGTGAGCAAGGGACCCGAGGCGAGCAGTACGTC.

The chain has TRBV7-9 and TRBJ2-5, with D possibly matching TRBD1 (6 bases). Germline loops: CDR1 SEHNR, CDR2 FQNEAQ (reference sequence). V lost 0 bases, J lost 5 bases, and 16 bases lay in between. CDR3 length: 16 amino acids. The CDR3 sequence: CASSLASPTGRETQYF. The CDR3 DNA reads as TGTGCCAGCAGCTTAGCGTCTCCTACAGGGCGGGAGACCCAGTACTTC.

This clone was observed a single time. The chain couples TRBV6-5 to TRBJ1-2, with a possible D match to TRBD1 (6 bases). Per the germline V gene, CDR1 is MNHEY and CDR2 is SVGAGI. The germline V and J ends were trimmed by 6 bases and 4 bases, with 15 bases remaining between them. There are 14 residues in the CDR3. The CDR3 sequence is CASRKTRGAYGYTF. The CDR3 DNA reads TGTGCCAGCAGGAAGACCAGGGGCGCCTATGGCTACACCTTC.

The chain is built from TRBV23-1 and TRBJ1-2, with D uncertain. TRBV23-1 has ORF status, its function being uncertain. The CDR3 has 12 amino acids. With 9 bases removed from V and 8 bases from J, the gap between germline ends came to 16 bases. Written as DNA, the CDR3 is TGCGCCAGAATTTATTCTTTTGGAGGCTACACCTTC. Translation: CARIYSFGGYTF.

The V and J genes are TRBV30 and TRBJ1-5; D might be TRBD1 (5 bases). The CDR3 runs to 13 residues. The V gene's germline CDR1 is GTSNPN and CDR2 SVGIG (reference sequence). V gave up 2 bases and J gave up 7 bases, with 12 bases separating them. CDR3 nucleotide sequence: TGTGCCTGGAGTCCCAGGGTTGGACAGCCCCAGCATTTT. Translating gives CAWSPRVGQPQHF.

The chain carries TRBV7-6 and TRBJ2-3; no clear D. Trimming removed 0 bases at V and 8 bases at J, with 9 bases between. Germline V gene lookup returns CDR1 SGHVS and CDR2 FNYEAQ. This CDR3 has 13 amino acids. The CDR3 coding sequence is TGTGCCAGCAGCTTAGCGGACCGGGTTACGCAGTATTTT. Encoded protein: CASSLADRVTQYF. Full variable domain (missing parts from reference TRBV7-6 and TRBJ2-3): GAGVSQSPRYKVTKRGQDVALRCDPISGHVSLYWYRQALGQGPEFLTYFNYEAQQDKSGLPNDRFSAERPEGSISTLTIQRTEQRDSAMYRCASSLADRVTQYFGPGTRLTVL.

This rearrangement joins TRBV5-8 to TRBJ1-1; weak D call: TRBD1 (6 bases). Germline loops: CDR1 SGHTS, CDR2 YDEGEE. The CDR3 sequence is 13 residues long. V was clipped by 0 bases and J by 4 bases, with 7 bases between them. The CDR3 bases are TGTGCCAGCAGCTTGGGAGGGGGCACTGAAGCTTTCTTT. Its translation is CASSLGGGTEAFF.

There are a few counts of this clone. The chain employs TRBV7-7 and TRBJ2-7, with unresolved D. Between the trimmed V and J ends, which lost 4 bases and 2 bases, there was a span of 6 bases. The V gene's germline CDR1 is SSHAT and CDR2 FNYEAQ (reference sequence). This CDR3 has 12 amino acids. The CDR3 region has the DNA TGTGCCAGCAGCTCTGGGACCTACGAGCAGTACGTC. The encoded protein is CASSSGTYEQYV.

V is TRBV6-1 and J is TRBJ1-2, with a possible D match to TRBD1 (5 bases). Trimming stripped 6 bases from V and 7 bases from J, with 12 bases between. Germline CDR1 and CDR2: MNHNS and SASEGT. CDR3 length: 12 residues. CDR3 loop: CASRIREGGYTF. The CDR3 DNA sequence: TGTGCCAGCAGGATCAGGGAGGGTGGCTACACCTTC.

The V and J genes are TRBV5-1 and TRBJ1-5, with TRBD1 identical over 7 bases. The trim removed 2 bases at V and 2 bases at J, leaving 7 bases unmatched. The CDR3 is 16 residues long. CDR1 is SGHRS and CDR2 is YFSETQ in the germline V gene. CDR3 amino acids: CASSFGPTGGNQPQHF. The CDR3 region has the DNA TGCGCCAGCAGCTTTGGCCCTACAGGGGGCAATCAGCCCCAGCATTTT.

The chain couples TRBV10-3 to TRBJ2-7, with 10 bases matching TRBD1. The CDR3 is made up of 12 amino acids. V trimming: 8 bases; J trimming: 7 bases; junction bases outside the gene matches: 5. Germline CDR1 and CDR2: ENHRY and SYGVKD. The CDR3 nucleotides read TGTGCCATCCGACAGGGGGCGGGAGAGCAGTACGTC. Protein: CAIRQGAGEQYV.

The chain employs TRBV6-5 and TRBJ1-4; 7 bases agree with TRBD1. V lost 0 bases to trimming and J lost 7 bases; unmatched junction nucleotides: 5. Germline V gene sequence: CDR1 MNHEY, CDR2 SVGAGI. The CDR3 is 15 amino acids. The CDR3 DNA reads as TGTGCCAGCAGTTACTCAACAGGGGAAGGTGAAAAACTGTTTTTT. It codes for CASSYSTGEGEKLFF.